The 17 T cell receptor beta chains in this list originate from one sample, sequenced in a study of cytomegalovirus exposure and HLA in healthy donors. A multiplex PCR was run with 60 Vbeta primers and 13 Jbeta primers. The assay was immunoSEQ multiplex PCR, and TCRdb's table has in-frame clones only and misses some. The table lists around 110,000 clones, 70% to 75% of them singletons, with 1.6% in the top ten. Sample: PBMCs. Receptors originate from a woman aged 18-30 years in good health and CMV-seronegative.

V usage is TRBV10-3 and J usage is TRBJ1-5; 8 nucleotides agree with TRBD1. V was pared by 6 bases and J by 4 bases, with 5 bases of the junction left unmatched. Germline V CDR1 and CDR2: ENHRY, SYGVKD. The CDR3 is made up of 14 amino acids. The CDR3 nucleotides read TGTGCCATCAGAGGGGACAGGTGGAATCAGCCCCAGCATTTT. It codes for CAIRGDRWNQPQHF.

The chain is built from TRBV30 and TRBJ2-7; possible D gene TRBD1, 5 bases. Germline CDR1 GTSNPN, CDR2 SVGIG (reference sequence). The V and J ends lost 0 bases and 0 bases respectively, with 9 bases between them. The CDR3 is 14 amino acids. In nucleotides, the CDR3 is TGTGCCTGGAGTGTGCAGACAGTCTCCTACGAGCAGTACTTC. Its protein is CAWSVQTVSYEQYF.

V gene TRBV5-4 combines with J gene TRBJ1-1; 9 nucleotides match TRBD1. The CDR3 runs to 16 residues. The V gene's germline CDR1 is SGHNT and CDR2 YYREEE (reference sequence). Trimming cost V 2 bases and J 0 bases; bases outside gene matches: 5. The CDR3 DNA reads TGTGCCAGCAGCTTTCCGGGGACAGGGCTGAACACTGAAGCTTTCTTT. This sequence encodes CASSFPGTGLNTEAFF.

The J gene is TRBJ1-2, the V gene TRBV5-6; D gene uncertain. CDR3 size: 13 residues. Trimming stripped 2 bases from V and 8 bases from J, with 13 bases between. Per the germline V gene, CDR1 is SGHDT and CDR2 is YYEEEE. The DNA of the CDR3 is TGTGCCAGCAGCTTTATGGGCGTACGGGGCTACACCTTC. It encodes CASSFMGVRGYTF.

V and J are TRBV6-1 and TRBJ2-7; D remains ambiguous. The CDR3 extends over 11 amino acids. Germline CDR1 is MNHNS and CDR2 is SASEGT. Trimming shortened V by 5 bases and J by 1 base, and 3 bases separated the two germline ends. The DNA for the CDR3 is TGTGCCAGCAGTCCTTCCTACGAGCAGTACTTC. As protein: CASSPSYEQYF.

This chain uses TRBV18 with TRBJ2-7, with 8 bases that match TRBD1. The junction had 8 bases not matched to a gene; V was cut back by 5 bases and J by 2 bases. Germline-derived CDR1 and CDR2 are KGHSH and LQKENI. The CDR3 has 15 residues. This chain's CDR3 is CASSSPGQVPYEQYF. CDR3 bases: TGTGCCAGCTCATCCCCGGGACAGGTTCCCTACGAGCAGTACTTC.

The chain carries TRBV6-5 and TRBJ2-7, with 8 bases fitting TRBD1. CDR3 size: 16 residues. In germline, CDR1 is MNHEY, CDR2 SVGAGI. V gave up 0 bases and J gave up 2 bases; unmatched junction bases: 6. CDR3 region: CASSYSATGDPYEQYF. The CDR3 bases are TGTGCCAGCAGTTACTCTGCGACAGGGGATCCCTACGAGCAGTACTTC.

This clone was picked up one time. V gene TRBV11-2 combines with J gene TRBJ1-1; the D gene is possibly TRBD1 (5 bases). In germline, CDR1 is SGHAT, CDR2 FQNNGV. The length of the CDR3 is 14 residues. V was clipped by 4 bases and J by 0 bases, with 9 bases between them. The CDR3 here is CASSWGLMNTEAFF. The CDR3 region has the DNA TGTGCCAGCAGCTGGGGACTGATGAACACTGAAGCTTTCTTT.

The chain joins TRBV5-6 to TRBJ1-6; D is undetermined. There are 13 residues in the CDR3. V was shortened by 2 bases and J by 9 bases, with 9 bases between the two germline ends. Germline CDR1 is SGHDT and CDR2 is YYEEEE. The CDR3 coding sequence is TGTGCCAGCAGCTTTGGAGCTGGTTCACCCCTCCACTTT. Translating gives CASSFGAGSPLHF.

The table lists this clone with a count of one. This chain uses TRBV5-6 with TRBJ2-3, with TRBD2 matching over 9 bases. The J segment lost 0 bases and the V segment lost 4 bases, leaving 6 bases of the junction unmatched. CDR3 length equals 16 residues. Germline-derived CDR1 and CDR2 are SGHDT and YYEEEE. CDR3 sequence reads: CASSAPSGASTDTQYF. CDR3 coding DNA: TGTGCCAGCAGCGCCCCTAGCGGGGCGAGCACAGATACGCAGTATTTT.

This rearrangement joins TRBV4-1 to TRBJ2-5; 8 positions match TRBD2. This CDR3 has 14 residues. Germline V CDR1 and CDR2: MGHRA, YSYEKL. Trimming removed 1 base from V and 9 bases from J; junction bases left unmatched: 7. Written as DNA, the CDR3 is TGCGCCAGCAGCCAAGTGTTCCCCGGGGGGGCCCAGTACTTC. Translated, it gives CASSQVFPGGAQYF.

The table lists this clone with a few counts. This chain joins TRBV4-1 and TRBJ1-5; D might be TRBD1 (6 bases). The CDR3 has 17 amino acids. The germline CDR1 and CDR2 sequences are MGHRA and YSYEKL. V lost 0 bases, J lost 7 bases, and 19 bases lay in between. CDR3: CASSQEGGARGDQPQHF. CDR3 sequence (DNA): TGCGCCAGCAGCCAAGAAGGGGGTGCGAGGGGAGACCAGCCCCAGCATTTT.

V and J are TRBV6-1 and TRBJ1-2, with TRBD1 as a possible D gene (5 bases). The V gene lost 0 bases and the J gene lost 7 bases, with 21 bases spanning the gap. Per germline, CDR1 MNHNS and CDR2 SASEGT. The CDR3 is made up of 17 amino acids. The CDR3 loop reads CASSEALLAGMGLGYTF. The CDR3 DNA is TGTGCCAGCAGTGAAGCGTTATTGGCCGGCATGGGGCTTGGCTACACCTTC.

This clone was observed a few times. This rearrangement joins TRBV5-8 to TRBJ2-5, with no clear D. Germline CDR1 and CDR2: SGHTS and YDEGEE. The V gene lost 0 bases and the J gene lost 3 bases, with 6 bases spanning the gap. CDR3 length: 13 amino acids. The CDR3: CASSLEQKETQYF. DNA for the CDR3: TGTGCCAGCAGCTTGGAACAGAAAGAGACCCAGTACTTC.

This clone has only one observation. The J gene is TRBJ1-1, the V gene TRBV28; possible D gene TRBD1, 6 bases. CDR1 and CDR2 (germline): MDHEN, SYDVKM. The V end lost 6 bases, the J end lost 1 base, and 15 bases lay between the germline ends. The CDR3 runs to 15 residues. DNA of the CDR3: TGTGCCAGCAGGCCCTCAAGAGGGGGGAACACTGAAGCTTTCTTT. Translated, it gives CASRPSRGGNTEAFF.

The CDR3 DNA is TGTGCCAGTAGTATACAGGGGGGCAATCAGCCCCAGCATTTT. This translates into CASSIQGGNQPQHF. V gene TRBV19 combines with J gene TRBJ1-5; 7 nucleotides agree with TRBD1. Losses at the gene ends were 2 bases for V and 2 bases for J; bases not matched to a gene: 0. Germline V gene lookup returns CDR1 LNHDA and CDR2 SQIVND (reference sequence). The CDR3 totals 14 residues.

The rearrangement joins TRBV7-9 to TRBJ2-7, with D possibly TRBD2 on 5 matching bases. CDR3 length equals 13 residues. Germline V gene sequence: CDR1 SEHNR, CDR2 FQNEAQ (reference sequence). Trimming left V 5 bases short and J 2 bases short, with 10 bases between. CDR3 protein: CASSHGVAYEQYF. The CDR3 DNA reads TGTGCCAGCAGCCACGGGGTGGCCTACGAGCAGTACTTC.